This T cell receptor (beta chain) stems from a study of beta chain features in type 1 diabetes. Regarding the study as a whole: In type 1 diabetes patients, VDJ junctions had fewer insertions; deletions at these junctions were more frequent.

The CDR3 is 14 residues long. Trimming took off 2 bases at V and 1 base at J, with 9 bases between the two ends. The V gene's germline CDR1 is SEHNR and CDR2 FQNEAQ (reference sequence). All of the isolated RNA was reverse transcribed, so expressed TCRB transcripts were sequenced. Clones were read by immunoSEQ multiplex PCR, and TCRdb kept only the in-frame ones, dropping some. Of roughly 400,000 clones listed, approximately 14% are singletons. This clone was observed a handful of times. Its antigen is undetermined. The sample taken for sequencing was naive CD4+ T cells from blood. V is TRBV7-9 and J is TRBJ2-7; no reliable D call. The source is a man in his thirties or forties in good health. CDR3: CASSLRMGSYEQYF. CDR3 nucleotides: TGTGCCAGCAGCTTACGAATGGGTTCCTACGAGCAGTACTTC. The full variable domain, its missing parts supplied by reference TRBV7-9 and TRBJ2-7, is DTGVSQNPRHKITKRGQNVTFRCDPISEHNRLYWYRQTLGQGPEFLTYFQNEAQLEKSRLLSDRFSAERPKGSFSTLEIQRTEQGDSAMYLCASSLRMGSYEQYFGPGTRLTVT.